Each of the 17 T cell receptor beta chains below was sequenced from the same sample in a study of blood T cell repertoires in COVID-19. TCRdb's table, derived via immunoSEQ multiplex PCR, lists solely in-frame clones and lacks some. The sample includes roughly 180,000 clones, about 88% seen only once; the top ten take under 6.5%. The specimen sequenced was peripheral blood. Receptors originate from a woman in her fifties or sixties with COVID-19, enrolled during active disease.

V is TRBV7-9 and J is TRBJ1-6; 8 bases fit TRBD1. Trimming cost V 5 bases and J 8 bases; bases outside gene matches: 14. Germline values: CDR1 SEHNR, CDR2 FQNEAQ (reference sequence). The CDR3 runs to 17 residues. The CDR3 bases are TGTGCCAGCAGCCAGACCCCAGGGGGCGAAGGGCATTCACCCCTCCACTTT. Translated, it gives CASSQTPGGEGHSPLHF.

This clone is a singleton in its sample. The rearrangement uses TRBV28 and TRBJ1-2; D is perhaps TRBD1 (5 bases). From germline, CDR1 is MDHEN and CDR2 SYDVKM. The V end lost 7 bases, the J end lost 7 bases, and 22 bases lay between the germline ends. This CDR3 contains 15 residues. CDR3 DNA: TGTGCCAGCAAACACCGGGACTCCCAAGGAGGTGGCTACACCTTC. Amino acid sequence: CASKHRDSQGGGYTF.

V gene TRBV4-3 combines with J gene TRBJ2-7; TRBD2 agrees at 12 bases. Germline V CDR1 and CDR2: LGHNA, YSLEER. The CDR3 length is 16 residues. V was clipped by 0 bases and J by 2 bases; unmatched bases: 2. DNA for the CDR3: TGCGCCAGCAGCCAAGATCGGACTAGCGGGACCTACGAGCAGTACTTC. Amino acid sequence: CASSQDRTSGTYEQYF.

This clone was recorded a few times. The V call is TRBV4-1, the J call TRBJ2-3, with TRBD1 identical over 7 bases. Germline CDR1 reads MGHRA; CDR2 reads YSYEKL. The ends lost 0 bases at V and 4 bases at J; junction bases unmatched: 4. CDR3 size: 15 residues. CDR3 sequence: CASSQEGGPADTQYF. The CDR3 DNA is TGCGCCAGCAGCCAAGAAGGGGGCCCCGCAGATACGCAGTATTTT.

The chain combines TRBV6-2 or TRBV6-3 with TRBJ1-2; no clear D gene. The CDR3 extends over 14 amino acids. Trimming pared 2 bases from V and 0 bases from J, leaving 7 bases between. Per the germline V gene, CDR1 is MNHEY and CDR2 is SVGEGT. In DNA form, the CDR3 reads TGTGCCAGCAGTTACCGGCAGGCTAACTATGGCTACACCTTC. Protein sequence: CASSYRQANYGYTF.

The V and J genes are TRBV6-1 and TRBJ2-1, with 11 bases fitting TRBD1. Germline CDR1 is MNHNS and CDR2 is SASEGT. The CDR3 contains 15 residues. V shed 2 bases, J shed 8 bases, and the junction held 5 bases outside the gene matches. In DNA, the CDR3 is TGTGCCAGCAGTGAACGGTGGACAGGGGGCGATGAGCAGTTCTTC. It is translated as CASSERWTGGDEQFF.

The rearrangement joins TRBV14 to TRBJ2-1; D is uncertain. Germline V CDR1 and CDR2: SGHDN, FVKESK. Trimming took 4 bases from V and 3 from J, leaving 7 bases between them. CDR3 length equals 13 residues. The CDR3 nucleotides read TGTGCCAGCAGCCCCAGTTTCTACAATGAGCAGTTCTTC. The encoded protein is CASSPSFYNEQFF.

The chain carries TRBV9 and TRBJ2-4, with a weak D call TRBD2 (6 bases). Germline V gene sequence: CDR1 SGDLS, CDR2 YYNGEE. CDR3 length: 15 amino acids. The germline V and J ends were trimmed by 2 bases and 6 bases, with 15 bases remaining between them. The DNA of the CDR3 is TGTGCCAGCAGCGTTAGGGGCGAGGAGGGAAACATTCAGTACTTC. As protein: CASSVRGEEGNIQYF. Looking up the rest from reference TRBV9 and TRBJ2-4 gives the full variable domain: DSGVTQTPKHLITATGQRVTLRCSPRSGDLSVYWYQQSLDQGLQFLIQYYNGEERAKGNILERFSAQQFPDLHSELNLSSLELGDSALYFCASSVRGEEGNIQYFGAGTRLSVL.

This chain uses TRBV7-3 with TRBJ2-2; 7 bases map to TRBD1. The J segment lost 7 bases and the V segment lost 7 bases, leaving 3 bases of the junction unmatched. Germline V gene lookup returns CDR1 SGHTA and CDR2 FQGTGA. This CDR3 has 12 amino acids. CDR3 residues: CASTTGVGELFF. The DNA for the CDR3 is TGTGCCAGCACCACAGGGGTCGGGGAGCTGTTTTTT.

This clone occurred once. The CDR3 is CSVELRGEEGYGYTF. CDR3 sequence (DNA): TGCAGCGTTGAATTAAGGGGAGAGGAGGGCTATGGCTACACCTTC. The chain combines TRBV29-1 with TRBJ1-2, with D perhaps matching TRBD1 (5 bases). Per germline, CDR1 SQVTM and CDR2 ANQGSEA. The CDR3 has 15 amino acids. With 2 bases removed from V and 4 bases from J, the gap between germline ends came to 17 bases.

The V call is TRBV3-1 (or the pseudogene TRBV3-2), the J call TRBJ2-1; the match to TRBD1 covers 11 bases. The CDR3 sequence is 12 residues long. CDR1 and CDR2 (germline): LGHDT, YNNKEL (reference sequence). V trimming: 3 bases; J trimming: 16 bases; junction bases outside the gene matches: 5. The CDR3 reads CASSQEDRGPFF. The CDR3 region has the DNA TGTGCCAGCAGCCAGGAGGACAGGGGGCCCTTCTTC.

This chain connects TRBV9 to TRBJ2-1, with D unresolved. The CDR3 totals 14 residues. V shed 1 base and J shed 0 bases, with 5 bases lying between them. Germline CDR1 is SGDLS and CDR2 is YYNGEE. CDR3 loop: CASSVRSSYNEQFF. The DNA of the CDR3 is TGTGCCAGCAGCGTAAGGAGCTCCTACAATGAGCAGTTCTTC.

This clone was detected once. The V and J genes are TRBV10-3 and TRBJ2-1; no reliable D call. The V gene's germline CDR1 is ENHRY and CDR2 SYGVKD. This CDR3 is 14 amino acids long. Trimming took off 2 bases at V and 5 bases at J, with 10 bases between the two ends. The CDR3 region is CAISEQDVNNEQFF. CDR3 nucleotide sequence: TGTGCCATCAGTGAGCAGGATGTAAACAATGAGCAGTTCTTC.

This chain links TRBV7-2 with TRBJ2-3; 8 bases are shared with TRBD2. The junction had 4 bases not matched to a gene; V was cut back by 1 base and J by 4 bases. Germline CDR1 and CDR2: SGHTA and FQGNSA. The CDR3 consists of 15 residues. The chain's CDR3 is CASSLVALAADTQYF. CDR3 DNA sequence: TGTGCCAGCAGCTTAGTGGCACTAGCGGCAGATACGCAGTATTTT.

J is TRBJ2-7 and V is TRBV5-6; 7 bases map to TRBD1. This CDR3 comprises 14 residues. With V trimmed by 6 bases and J by 0 bases, 6 bases remained unmatched. The V gene's germline CDR1 is SGHDT and CDR2 YYEEEE. DNA of the CDR3: TGTGCCAGCATCCGGGCAGGGGGCTCCTACGAGCAGTACTTC. It codes for CASIRAGGSYEQYF. Filled out from reference TRBV5-6 and TRBJ2-7, the complete variable domain reads DAGVTQSPTHLIKTRGQQVTLRCSPKSGHDTVSWYQQALGQGPQFIFQYYEEEERQRGNFPDRFSGHQFPNYSSELNVNALLLGDSALYLCASIRAGGSYEQYFGPGTRLTVT.

This rearrangement joins TRBV6-5 to TRBJ2-7; TRBD2 is a possible D gene (6 bases). The V end was cut by 6 bases, the J end by 7 bases, with 22 bases between. Germline-derived CDR1 and CDR2 are MNHEY and SVGAGI. The CDR3 contains 15 residues. This CDR3 reads CASSSSGTSIEEQYF. CDR3 in DNA: TGTGCCAGCAGCTCATCCGGGACTTCTATCGAGGAGCAGTACTTC.

The V call is TRBV3-1 (or the pseudogene TRBV3-2), the J call TRBJ2-3; TRBD2 aligns across 13 bases. CDR3 length: 18 residues. V gave up 3 bases and J gave up 4 bases; unmatched junction bases: 10. The V gene's germline CDR1 is LGHDT and CDR2 YNNKEL (reference sequence). The CDR3, as DNA: TGTGCCAGCAGCCATACTAGCGGGGGGGCCGGTAGCGCAGATACGCAGTATTTT. This sequence encodes CASSHTSGGAGSADTQYF.